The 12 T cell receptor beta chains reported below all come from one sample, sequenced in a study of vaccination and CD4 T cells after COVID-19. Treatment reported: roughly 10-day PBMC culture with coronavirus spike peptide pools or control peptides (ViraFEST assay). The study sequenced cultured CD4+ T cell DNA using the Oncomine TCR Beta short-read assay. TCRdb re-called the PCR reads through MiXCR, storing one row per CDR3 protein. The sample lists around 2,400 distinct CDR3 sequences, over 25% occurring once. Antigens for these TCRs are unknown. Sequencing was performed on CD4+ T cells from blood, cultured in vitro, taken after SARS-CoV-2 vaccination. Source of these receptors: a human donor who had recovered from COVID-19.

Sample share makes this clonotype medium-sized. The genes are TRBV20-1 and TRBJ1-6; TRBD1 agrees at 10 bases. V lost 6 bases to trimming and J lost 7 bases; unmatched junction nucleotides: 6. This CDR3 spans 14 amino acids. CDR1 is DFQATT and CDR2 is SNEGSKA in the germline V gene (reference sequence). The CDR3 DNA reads TGCAGTGCCCGACAGGGGGCGCAAAATTCACCCCTCCACTTT. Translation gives CSARQGAQNSPLHF.

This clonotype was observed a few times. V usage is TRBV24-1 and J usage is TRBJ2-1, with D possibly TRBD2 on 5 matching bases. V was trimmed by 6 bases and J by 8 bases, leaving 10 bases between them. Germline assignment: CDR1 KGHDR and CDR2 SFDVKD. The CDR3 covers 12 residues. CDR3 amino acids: CATSLSGYEQFF. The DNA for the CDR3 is TGTGCCACCAGTCTCTCGGGGTATGAGCAGTTCTTC.

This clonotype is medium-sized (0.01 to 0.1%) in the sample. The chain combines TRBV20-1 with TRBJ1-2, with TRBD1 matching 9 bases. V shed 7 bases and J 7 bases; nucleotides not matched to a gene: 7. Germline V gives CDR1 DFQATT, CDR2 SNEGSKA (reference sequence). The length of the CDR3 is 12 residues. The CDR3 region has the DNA TGCAGTGTCGGACAGGGGTCGATTGGCTACACCTTC. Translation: CSVGQGSIGYTF.

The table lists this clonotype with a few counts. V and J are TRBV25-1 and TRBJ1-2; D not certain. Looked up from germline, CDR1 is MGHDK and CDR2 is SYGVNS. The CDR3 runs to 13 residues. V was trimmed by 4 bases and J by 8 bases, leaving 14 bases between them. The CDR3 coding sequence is TGTGCCAGCAGTGCTCCCGCGTTGGGGGGCTACACCTTC. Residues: CASSAPALGGYTF.

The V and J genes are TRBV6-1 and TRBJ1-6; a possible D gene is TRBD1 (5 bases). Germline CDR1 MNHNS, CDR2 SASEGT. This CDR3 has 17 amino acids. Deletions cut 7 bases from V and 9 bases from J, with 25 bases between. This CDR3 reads CASTDPGRAMGGSPLHF. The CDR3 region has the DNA TGTGCCAGCACCGACCCGGGTAGGGCCATGGGGGGTTCACCCCTCCACTTT.

The CDR3 sequence: CSATAMTGDYEQYF. CDR3 nucleotide sequence: TGCAGTGCCACAGCTATGACAGGTGATTACGAGCAGTACTTC. V is TRBV20-1 and J is TRBJ2-7; tentative D call: TRBD1 (6 bases). The CDR3 runs 14 residues. The germline V gene encodes CDR1 DFQATT and CDR2 SNEGSKA (reference sequence). With 6 bases removed from V and 4 bases from J, the gap between germline ends came to 19 bases.

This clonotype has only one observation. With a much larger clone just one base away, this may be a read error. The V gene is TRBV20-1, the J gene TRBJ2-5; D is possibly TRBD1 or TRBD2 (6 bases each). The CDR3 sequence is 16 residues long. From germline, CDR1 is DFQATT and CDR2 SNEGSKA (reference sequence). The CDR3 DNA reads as TGCAATGGTGACGGTTGGGGGGCTGGAGGACAAGAGACCCAGTACTTC. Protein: CNGDGWGAGGQETQYF.

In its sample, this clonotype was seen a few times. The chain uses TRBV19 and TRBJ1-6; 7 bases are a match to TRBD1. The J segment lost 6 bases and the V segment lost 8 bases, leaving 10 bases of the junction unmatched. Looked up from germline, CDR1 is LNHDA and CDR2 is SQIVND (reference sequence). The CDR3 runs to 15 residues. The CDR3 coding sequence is TGTGCCAGTGACGGGAGGGACAGCCCTAATTCACCCCTCCACTTT. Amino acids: CASDGRDSPNSPLHF.

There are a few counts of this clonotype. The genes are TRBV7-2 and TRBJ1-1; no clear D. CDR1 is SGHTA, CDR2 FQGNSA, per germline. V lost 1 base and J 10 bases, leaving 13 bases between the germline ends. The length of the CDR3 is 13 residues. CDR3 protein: CASSLEVPFTAFF. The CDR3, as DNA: TGTGCCAGCAGCTTAGAGGTCCCATTTACAGCTTTCTTT.

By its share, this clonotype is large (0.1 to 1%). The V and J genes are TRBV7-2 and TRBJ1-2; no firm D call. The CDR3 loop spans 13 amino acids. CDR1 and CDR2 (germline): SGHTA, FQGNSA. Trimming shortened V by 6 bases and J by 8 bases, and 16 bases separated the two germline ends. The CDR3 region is CASSIASSGGYTF. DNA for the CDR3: TGTGCCAGCAGTATAGCGTCCAGCGGAGGCTACACCTTC.

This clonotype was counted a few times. CDR3: CASSDPGPPYEQYF. For the CDR3, the DNA is TGTGCCAGCAGTGACCCGGGACCACCCTACGAGCAGTACTTC. The V and J genes are TRBV6-1 and TRBJ2-7, with D perhaps given as TRBD1 or TRBD2 (5 bases each). Trimming pared 3 bases from V and 2 bases from J, leaving 11 bases between. Germline V gene sequence: CDR1 MNHNS, CDR2 SASEGT. This CDR3 has 14 amino acids.

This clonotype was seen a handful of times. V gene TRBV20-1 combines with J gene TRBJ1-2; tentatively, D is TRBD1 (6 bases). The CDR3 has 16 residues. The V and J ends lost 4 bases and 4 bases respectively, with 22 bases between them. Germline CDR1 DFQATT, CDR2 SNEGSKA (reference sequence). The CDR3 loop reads CSAIEDSPREGYGYTF. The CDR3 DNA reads TGCAGTGCTATAGAGGACAGCCCAAGGGAGGGCTATGGCTACACCTTC.